This entry concerns a single T cell receptor (beta chain). The antigen is undetermined. From germline, CDR1 is ENHRY and CDR2 SYGVKD. The CDR3 is 14 amino acids. Trimming took off 2 bases at V and 2 bases at J, with 9 bases between the two ends. The sample is drawn from a study of shared clonotypes between healthy human individuals. Study-wide points: An expected dependence of interdonor clonotype sharing on sequencing depth was noted. Clonotypes shared by all four sorted-subset donors had higher generation probabilities than non-shared clonotypes.

Sorted-subset replicate PCR reactions were performed with approximately 200 ng DNA, corresponding to roughly 31,000 T cell genomes. This table comes from immunoSEQ multiplex PCR, and its TCRdb copy is limited to in-frame clones, with some not included. The sample has about 1 million clones, 70% to 80% seen once. The source of this sequence is a man aged 18 to 30 in good health. The J gene is TRBJ1-1, the V gene TRBV10-3; D perhaps matches TRBD1 (5 bases). Sequencing was carried out using memory CD4+ T cells sorted from blood. Sample subset: CD45RA-negative fraction. The CDR3 region is CAISEGDGNTEAFF. CDR3 DNA sequence: TGTGCCATCAGTGAGGGGGACGGAAACACTGAAGCTTTCTTT.